The source of this TCR beta chain is a study of CD8+CD57+ T cells in acquired aplastic anemia. About the study: The study obtained an average of approximately 2.9 ug of DNA from sorted CD4+ and CD8+ cells.

The CDR3 loop spans 15 amino acids. After removal of 3 bases from V and 4 bases from J, the junction contained 5 bases not matched to a gene. The V gene's germline CDR1 is WNHNN and CDR2 SYGVQD (reference sequence). Researchers used genomic DNA as the template to profile TCR beta VDJ and CDR3. TCRdb independently ran MiXCR on the reads; one entry per CDR3 protein. Here the sample spans about 270,000 distinct CDR3 sequences, 56% being singletons. The material sequenced was sorted CD4+, CD8+, or CD8+CD57+ T cells (not recorded which) from PBMCs. The sequence came from a human donor with severe aplastic anemia or a healthy control (not recorded which). The rearrangement uses TRBV10-1 and TRBJ2-7; TRBD1 matches 11 bases. CDR3 sequence (DNA): TGCGCCAGCAGTGACGGAGGACAGGGGGCGTACGAGCAGTACTTC. Translated: CASSDGGQGAYEQYF.